The next 23 T cell receptor beta chains were all read from a single sample in a study of T cell responses to AZD1222 COVID-19 vaccine. Repertoires were generated with immunoSEQ multiplex PCR, while TCRdb's copy carries only in-frame clones and drops some. The repertoire has approximately 120,000 clones, more than 80% of them found once; the top ten carry about 1.6%. The material was peripheral blood, obtained on day 0 of AZD1222 vaccination. Every receptor here comes from an adult in good health.

The genes are TRBV11-2 and TRBJ2-2; 8 bases match TRBD2. Looked up from germline, CDR1 is SGHAT and CDR2 is FQNNGV. V lost 6 bases to trimming and J lost 6 bases; unmatched junction nucleotides: 3. This CDR3 comprises 13 residues. In DNA, the CDR3 is TGTGCCAGCAGTGTCGGGGGGGCCGGGGAGCTGTTTTTT. This codes for CASSVGGAGELFF. Full variable domain (remainder filled in from reference TRBV11-2 and TRBJ2-2): EAGVAQSPRYKIIEKRQSVAFWCNPISGHATLYWYQQILGQGPKLLIQFQNNGVVDDSQLPKDRFSAERLKGVDSTLKIQPAKLEDSAVYLCASSVGGAGELFFGEGSRLTVL.

The V and J genes are TRBV6-2 or TRBV6-3 and TRBJ2-3; perhaps TRBD1 as D (5 bases). CDR1 MNHEY and CDR2 SVGEGT come from the germline V gene. Between the trimmed V and J ends, which lost 0 bases and 1 base, there was a span of 5 bases. This CDR3 region has 14 residues. The chain's CDR3 is CASSYSTGTDTQYF. In nucleotides, the CDR3 is TGTGCCAGCAGTTACTCGACAGGCACAGATACGCAGTATTTT.

In this sample, this clone turned up once. V usage is TRBV5-1 and J usage is TRBJ2-1; D is perhaps TRBD2 (6 bases). V dropped 2 bases and J dropped 1 base, with 10 bases sitting between them. The CDR3 is made up of 15 amino acids. Germline CDR1 is SGHRS and CDR2 is YFSETQ. In DNA, the CDR3 is TGCGCCAGCAGCTTCGGGACTCCGTCCTACAATGAGCAGTTCTTC. Translated, it gives CASSFGTPSYNEQFF.

The rearrangement links TRBV4-3 to TRBJ2-7, with TRBD2 matching over 10 bases. J lost 2 bases, V lost 1 base, and 8 bases had no gene match. Germline V gene data show CDR1 as LGHNA and CDR2 as YSLEER. CDR3 length: 17 residues. The CDR3 nucleotides read TGCGCCAGCAGCCAAGCCCTAGCGGGGGAAGCTACCTACGAGCAGTACTTC. Its protein product is CASSQALAGEATYEQYF.

V gene TRBV18 combines with J gene TRBJ2-3; no reliable D call. The CDR3 is made up of 12 amino acids. The V gene's germline CDR1 is KGHSH and CDR2 LQKENI. Trimming cost V 1 base and J 10 bases, with 9 bases left between them. CDR3 bases: TGTGCCAGCTCACCACGTGGGCAAGCGCAGTATTTT. This gives the protein CASSPRGQAQYF.

The genes are TRBV21-1 and TRBJ1-4; the table's TRBD1 call for D was not verified on the DNA. TRBV21-1 constitutes a pseudogene. CDR3 length: 18 residues. The CDR3 here is CASSPQRREGTTNEKLFF. In DNA form, the CDR3 reads TGTGCCAGCAGCCCCCAGCGCAGGGAAGGGACAACTAATGAAAAACTGTTTTTT.

This clone was seen a single time. The rearrangement links TRBV2 to TRBJ1-5, with 7 bases matching TRBD1. The J segment lost 0 bases and the V segment lost 7 bases, leaving 6 bases of the junction unmatched. The CDR3 is made up of 15 amino acids. CDR1 SNHLY and CDR2 FYNNEI come from the germline V gene. The CDR3 DNA is TGTGCCAGCAAGTGGACAGGCAATAGCAATCAGCCCCAGCATTTT. This sequence encodes CASKWTGNSNQPQHF. Full variable domain (outside the CDR3, taken from reference TRBV2 and TRBJ1-5): EPEVTQTPSHQVTQMGQEVILRCVPISNHLYFYWYRQILGQKVEFLVSFYNNEISEKSEIFDDQFSVERPDGSNFTLKIRSTKLEDSAMYFCASKWTGNSNQPQHFGDGTRLSIL.

The chain employs TRBV7-2 and TRBJ1-2; no clear D gene. Germline loops: CDR1 SGHTA, CDR2 FQGNSA. V was shortened by 3 bases and J by 7 bases, with 9 bases between the two germline ends. There are 12 residues in the CDR3. The CDR3 DNA reads TGTGCCAGCAGCTTGACGTGGGGTGGCTACACCTTC. Translating gives CASSLTWGGYTF.

The CDR3 here is CASSRAAHNEQFF. The CDR3, as DNA: TGTGCCAGCAGTCGAGCAGCCCACAATGAGCAGTTCTTC. The chain uses TRBV6-2 or TRBV6-3 and TRBJ2-1; no definite D call. Trimming pared 5 bases from V and 5 bases from J, leaving 10 bases between. The CDR3 loop spans 13 amino acids. Germline CDR1 and CDR2: MNHEY and SVGEGT.

CDR3 nucleotide sequence: TGCGCCAGCACCTCGACAGGGTCTAATGAAAAACTGTTTTTT. It encodes CASTSTGSNEKLFF. The V gene is TRBV5-1, the J gene TRBJ1-4; 7 bases agree with TRBD1. J gave up 3 bases and V 6 bases, and 5 bases lay outside the gene matches. From germline, CDR1 is SGHRS and CDR2 YFSETQ. The CDR3 has 14 residues.

The V gene is TRBV3-1 (or the pseudogene TRBV3-2), the J gene TRBJ2-4; D unresolved. The V end was cut by 4 bases, the J end by 0 bases, with 16 bases between. This CDR3 contains 17 residues. Germline CDR1 is LGHDT and CDR2 is YNNKEL (reference sequence). The CDR3 loop is CASSPELRSVAKNIQYF. In DNA form, the CDR3 reads TGTGCCAGCAGCCCAGAGCTGAGGTCCGTAGCCAAAAACATTCAGTACTTC.

The chain is built from TRBV4-2 and TRBJ2-7; 8 bases map to TRBD2. The V gene's germline CDR1 is LGHNA and CDR2 YNFKEQ. The CDR3 has 15 amino acids. V lost 1 base and J lost 3; bases outside the gene matches: 5. The CDR3 loop is CASSQAASGFYEQYF. As DNA, the CDR3 is TGTGCCAGCAGCCAAGCGGCTAGCGGGTTCTACGAGCAGTACTTC.

The chain carries TRBV6-1 and TRBJ2-5; 14 nucleotides line up with TRBD2. J lost 5 bases, V lost 4 bases, and 12 bases had no gene match. Per the germline V gene, CDR1 is MNHNS and CDR2 is SASEGT. This CDR3 has 18 amino acids. CDR3 DNA: TGTGCCAGCAGTGGGACAGGGGGACTAGCGGGGGCCTGGGAGACCCAGTACTTC. This codes for CASSGTGGLAGAWETQYF.

This clone came up a few times. The rearrangement links TRBV28 to TRBJ1-3; D call uncertain. CDR3 length: 15 residues. From germline, CDR1 is MDHEN and CDR2 SYDVKM. V was trimmed by 7 bases and J by 3 bases, leaving 16 bases between them. CDR3 amino acids: CASIPISALGNTIYF. For the CDR3, the DNA is TGTGCCAGCATCCCTATTAGTGCCCTTGGAAACACCATATATTTT. Combining the CDR3 with reference TRBV28 and TRBJ1-3 gives the whole variable domain DVKVTQSSRYLVKRTGEKVFLECVQDMDHENMFWYRQDPGLGLRLIYFSYDVKMKEKGDIPEGYSVSREKKERFSLILESASTNQTSMYLCASIPISALGNTIYFGEGSWLTVV.

The genes are TRBV7-2 and TRBJ1-4; TRBD1 matches 7 bases. The ends lost 5 bases at V and 6 bases at J; junction bases unmatched: 6. Per germline, CDR1 SGHTA and CDR2 FQGNSA. The CDR3 contains 14 residues. Written as DNA, the CDR3 is TGTGCCAGCAGCCCGGACAGGTACGATGAAAAACTGTTTTTT. This translates into CASSPDRYDEKLFF.

The chain recombines TRBV6-4 with TRBJ2-1, with 9 bases lining up with TRBD1. The germline gives CDR1 MRHNA, CDR2 SNTAGT. The junction had 5 bases not matched to a gene; V was cut back by 8 bases and J by 6 bases. CDR3 length: 13 residues. The CDR3 DNA sequence: TGTGCCAGCGGGACAGGGTTCGGCAATGAGCAGTTCTTC. Amino acids: CASGTGFGNEQFF.

The chain joins TRBV9 to TRBJ2-1; perhaps TRBD2 as D (5 bases). V shed 0 bases and J shed 7 bases, with 14 bases lying between them. This CDR3 has 15 residues. Germline V gene sequence: CDR1 SGDLS, CDR2 YYNGEE. The CDR3 DNA reads as TGTGCCAGCAGCGTAGACCCGGGCTCGGGGAATGAGCAGTTCTTC. The encoded protein is CASSVDPGSGNEQFF.

The rearrangement joins TRBV19 to TRBJ2-5; 10 nucleotides match TRBD2. The CDR3 covers 17 residues. After removal of 3 bases from V and 7 bases from J, the junction contained 14 bases not matched to a gene. Germline-derived CDR1 and CDR2 are LNHDA and SQIVND (reference sequence). The CDR3 nucleotides read TGTGCCAGTAGTATTCTCCGAGCGGGAGGGGACCTGGCGACCCAGTACTTC. This sequence encodes CASSILRAGGDLATQYF.

The chain is built from TRBV27 and TRBJ1-5, with no clear D. This CDR3 spans 12 amino acids. Trimming stripped 3 bases from V and 6 bases from J, with 6 bases between. Germline V gene lookup returns CDR1 MNHEY and CDR2 SMNVEV (reference sequence). The CDR3 protein is CASSFVGQPQHF. CDR3 DNA: TGTGCCAGCAGTTTTGTGGGTCAGCCCCAGCATTTT.

CDR3 loop: CASRYPEPTRELHEQYF. The CDR3 nucleotides are TGTGCCAGCAGATACCCAGAGCCTACGCGGGAGTTACACGAGCAGTACTTC. This chain connects TRBV27 to TRBJ2-7, with 7 bases matching TRBD2. The CDR3 spans 17 residues. CDR1 and CDR2 (germline): MNHEY, SMNVEV (reference sequence). V lost 6 bases to trimming and J lost 5 bases; unmatched junction nucleotides: 19.

This sequence joins TRBV10-1 and TRBJ2-7; 9 nucleotides align to TRBD2. The ends lost 7 bases at V and 9 bases at J; junction bases unmatched: 16. CDR1 and CDR2 from the germline V gene are WNHNN and SYGVQD (reference sequence). This CDR3 spans 15 amino acids. CDR3 region: CASIGWLREGLVQYF. The CDR3 DNA follows: TGCGCCAGCATTGGATGGTTGCGGGAGGGACTCGTGCAGTACTTC.

The chain carries TRBV5-6 and TRBJ2-1; 8 bases match TRBD1. Per germline, CDR1 SGHDT and CDR2 YYEEEE. The CDR3 extends over 15 amino acids. V lost 2 bases, J lost 15 bases, and 16 bases stayed unmatched. The CDR3: CASSLGQGNRGGLFF. The CDR3 DNA sequence: TGTGCCAGCAGCTTAGGACAGGGAAACAGGGGCGGCCTGTTCTTC.

The rearrangement joins TRBV6-5 to TRBJ2-5, with TRBD2 as a possible D gene (5 bases). Trimming shortened V by 0 bases and J by 5 bases, and 13 bases separated the two germline ends. Germline lookup yields CDR1 MNHEY and CDR2 SVGAGI. The CDR3 consists of 15 residues. This CDR3 reads CASSYSSGSRETQYF. CDR3 bases: TGTGCCAGCAGTTACTCGTCGGGATCGCGGGAGACCCAGTACTTC.